This passage covers 8 T cell receptor beta chains from one sample sequenced in a study of radiotherapy plus CTLA-4 blockade in lung cancer. Repertoires were generated with immunoSEQ multiplex PCR, while TCRdb's copy carries only in-frame clones and drops some. The sample holds 20,000 to 30,000 clones, around 79% seen once. Sequences were derived from peripheral blood, sampled from a patient treated with radiotherapy plus ipilimumab. Source of these receptors: a human donor with non-small cell lung cancer that progressed on radiotherapy plus ipilimumab.

The chain recombines TRBV7-2 with TRBJ2-7, with D maybe TRBD2 (5 bases). Trimming took 1 base from V and 2 from J, leaving 9 bases between them. The CDR3 covers 14 residues. The germline V gene encodes CDR1 SGHTA and CDR2 FQGNSA. Written as DNA, the CDR3 is TGTGCCAGCAGCTTAGTGACGGGGACCTACGAGCAGTACTTC. Translation: CASSLVTGTYEQYF.

This clone has a single count. V gene TRBV5-6 combines with J gene TRBJ1-2, with 7 positions matching TRBD1. The CDR3 sequence is 15 residues long. The germline gives CDR1 SGHDT, CDR2 YYEEEE. Germline trimming cut 0 bases from V and 4 bases from J; bases unmatched to any gene: 6. The CDR3 sequence: CASSLGQGNAYGYTF. The CDR3 nucleotides are TGTGCCAGCAGCTTGGGACAGGGAAATGCCTATGGCTACACCTTC.

The rearrangement links TRBV6-5 to TRBJ1-5, with D unclear. This CDR3 has 14 amino acids. Germline CDR1 and CDR2: MNHEY and SVGAGI. V lost 5 bases and J 6 bases, leaving 14 bases between the germline ends. The CDR3 DNA follows: TGTGCCAGCAGTGATGATGCGGCACGTCAGCCCCAGCATTTT. Translated: CASSDDAARQPQHF.

The V and J genes are TRBV11-2 and TRBJ2-7, with unresolved D. CDR3 length equals 14 residues. Germline CDR1 reads SGHAT; CDR2 reads FQNNGV. Trimming took off 1 base at V and 6 bases at J, with 13 bases between the two ends. CDR3 protein: CASSLGGIPSEQYF. The CDR3 nucleotides are TGTGCCAGCAGCTTAGGAGGTATCCCTAGCGAGCAGTACTTC.

CDR3: CASSYGGNQPQHF. As DNA, the CDR3 is TGTGCCAGCAGTTACGGGGGTAATCAGCCCCAGCATTTT. This chain uses TRBV6-5 with TRBJ1-5, with a possible D match to TRBD1 (5 bases). The V gene lost 2 bases and the J gene lost 4 bases, with 6 bases spanning the gap. Germline V gene data show CDR1 as MNHEY and CDR2 as SVGAGI. The CDR3 is made up of 13 amino acids.

The rearrangement joins TRBV7-2 to TRBJ2-3, with TRBD1 matching over 9 bases. The CDR3 loop spans 17 amino acids. Trimming cost V 5 bases and J 4 bases; bases outside gene matches: 13. The germline V gene encodes CDR1 SGHTA and CDR2 FQGNSA. Written as DNA, the CDR3 is TGTGCCAGCAGCCCTCCGTGGGACAGGGTTCCGGCAGATACGCAGTATTTT. Amino acid sequence: CASSPPWDRVPADTQYF.

The gene calls are TRBV28 and TRBJ1-2; D not certain. This CDR3 is built from 15 residues. The germline V gene has CDR1 MDHEN and CDR2 SYDVKM. Trimming removed 2 bases from V and 5 bases from J, with 15 bases in between. Here the CDR3 DNA reads TGTGCCAGCAGTTTAACCCGGACCGGAACTTATGGCTACACCTTC. Its protein product is CASSLTRTGTYGYTF.

This chain connects TRBV28 to TRBJ1-2; 9 bases fit TRBD1. The germline V gene encodes CDR1 MDHEN and CDR2 SYDVKM. Trimming removed 3 bases from V and 3 bases from J; junction bases left unmatched: 5. The CDR3 sequence is 15 residues long. The CDR3 here is CASSFGTGRDYGYTF. The CDR3 region has the DNA TGTGCCAGCAGTTTCGGGACAGGGAGAGACTATGGCTACACCTTC.